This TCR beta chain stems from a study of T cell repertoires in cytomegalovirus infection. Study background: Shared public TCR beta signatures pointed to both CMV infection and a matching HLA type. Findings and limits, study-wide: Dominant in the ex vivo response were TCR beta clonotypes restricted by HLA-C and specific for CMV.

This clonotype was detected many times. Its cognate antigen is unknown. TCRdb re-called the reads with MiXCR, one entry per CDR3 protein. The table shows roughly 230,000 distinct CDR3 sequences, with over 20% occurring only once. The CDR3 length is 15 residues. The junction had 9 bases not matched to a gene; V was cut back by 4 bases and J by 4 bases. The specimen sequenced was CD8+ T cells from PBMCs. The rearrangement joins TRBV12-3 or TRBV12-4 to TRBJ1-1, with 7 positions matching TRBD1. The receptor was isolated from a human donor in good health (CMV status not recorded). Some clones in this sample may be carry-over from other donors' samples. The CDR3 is CASSSTDRPFTEAFF. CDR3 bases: TGTGCCAGCAGTTCCACGGACAGGCCTTTCACTGAAGCTTTCTTT.